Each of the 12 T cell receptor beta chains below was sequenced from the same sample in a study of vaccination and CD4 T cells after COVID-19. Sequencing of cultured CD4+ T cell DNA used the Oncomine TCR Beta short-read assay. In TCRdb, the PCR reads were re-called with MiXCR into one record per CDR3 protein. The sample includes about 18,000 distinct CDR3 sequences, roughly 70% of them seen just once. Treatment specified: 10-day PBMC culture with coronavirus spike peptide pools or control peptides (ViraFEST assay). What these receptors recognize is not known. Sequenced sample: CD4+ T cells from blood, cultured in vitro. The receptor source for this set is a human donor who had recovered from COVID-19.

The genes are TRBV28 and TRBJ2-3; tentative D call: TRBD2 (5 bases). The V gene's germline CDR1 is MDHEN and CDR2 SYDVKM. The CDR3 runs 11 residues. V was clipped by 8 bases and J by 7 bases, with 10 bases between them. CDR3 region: CASRADYTQYF. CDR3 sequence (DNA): TGTGCCAGCCGGGCGGACTATACGCAGTATTTT.

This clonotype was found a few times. CDR3 nucleotide sequence: TGTGCCAGCAGCTTAGGCGTCCCTGAAGCTTTCTTT. Translating gives CASSLGVPEAFF. The chain carries TRBV7-9 and TRBJ1-1; D not certain. The CDR3 sequence is 12 residues long. The germline V gene has CDR1 SEHNR and CDR2 FQNEAQ (reference sequence). V lost 1 base and J lost 6, with 6 bases in between.

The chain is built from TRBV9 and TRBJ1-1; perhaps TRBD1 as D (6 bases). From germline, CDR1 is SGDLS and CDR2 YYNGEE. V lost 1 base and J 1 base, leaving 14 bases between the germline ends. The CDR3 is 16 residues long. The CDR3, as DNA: TGTGCCAGCAGCGTATTTGGTCAGGGGCGGAACACTGAAGCTTTCTTT. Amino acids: CASSVFGQGRNTEAFF.

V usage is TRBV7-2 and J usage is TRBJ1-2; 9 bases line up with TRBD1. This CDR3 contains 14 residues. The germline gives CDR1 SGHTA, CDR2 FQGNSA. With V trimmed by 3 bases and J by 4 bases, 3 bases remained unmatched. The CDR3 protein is CASSLAGQGYGYTF. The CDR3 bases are TGTGCCAGCAGCTTGGCGGGACAGGGCTATGGCTACACCTTC.

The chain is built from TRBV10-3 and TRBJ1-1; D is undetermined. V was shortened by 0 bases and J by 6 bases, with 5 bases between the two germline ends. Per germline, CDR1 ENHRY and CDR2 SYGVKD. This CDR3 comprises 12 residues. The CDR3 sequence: CAISESSPEAFF. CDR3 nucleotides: TGTGCCATCAGTGAGTCGAGTCCTGAAGCTTTCTTT.

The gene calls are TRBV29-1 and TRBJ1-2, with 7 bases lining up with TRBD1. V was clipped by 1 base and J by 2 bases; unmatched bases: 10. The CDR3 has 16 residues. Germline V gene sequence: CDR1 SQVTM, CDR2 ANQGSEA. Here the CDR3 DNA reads TGCAGCGTTGAAGCGGCAAGAGGGGGACAGAACTATGGCTACACCTTC. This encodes CSVEAARGGQNYGYTF.

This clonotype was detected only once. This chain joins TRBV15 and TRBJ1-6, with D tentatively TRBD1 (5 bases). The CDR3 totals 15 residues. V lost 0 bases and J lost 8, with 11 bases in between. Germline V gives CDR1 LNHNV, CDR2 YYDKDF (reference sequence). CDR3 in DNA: TGTGCCACCAGCAGAGAAACAGGCGCGTATTCACCCCTCCACTTT. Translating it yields CATSRETGAYSPLHF.

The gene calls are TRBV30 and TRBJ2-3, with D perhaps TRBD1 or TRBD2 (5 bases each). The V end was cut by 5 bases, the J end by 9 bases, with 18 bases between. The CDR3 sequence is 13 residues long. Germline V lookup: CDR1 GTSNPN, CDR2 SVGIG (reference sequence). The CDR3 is CAWLDPPRGTQYF. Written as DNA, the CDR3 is TGTGCCTGGTTGGACCCCCCGAGGGGAACGCAGTATTTT.

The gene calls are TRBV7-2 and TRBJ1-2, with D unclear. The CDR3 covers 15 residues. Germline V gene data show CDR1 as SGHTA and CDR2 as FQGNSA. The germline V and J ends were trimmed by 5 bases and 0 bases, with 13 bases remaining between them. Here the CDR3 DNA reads TGTGCCAGCAGCATAGGACGGGCCTCTAACTATGGCTACACCTTC. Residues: CASSIGRASNYGYTF.

This chain's CDR3 is CASSYSNEQFF. In DNA form, the CDR3 reads TGTGCCAGCAGTTACAGTAATGAGCAGTTCTTC. The V gene is TRBV6-5, the J gene TRBJ2-1; D not certain. Trimming took 2 bases from V and 7 from J, leaving 3 bases between them. Germline CDR1 MNHEY, CDR2 SVGAGI. CDR3 length: 11 residues.

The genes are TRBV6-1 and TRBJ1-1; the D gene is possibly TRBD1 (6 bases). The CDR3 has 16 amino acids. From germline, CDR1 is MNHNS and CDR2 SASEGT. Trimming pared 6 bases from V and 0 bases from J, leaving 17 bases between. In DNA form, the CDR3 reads TGTGCCAGCAGGACGGGACACGGGAATATGAACACTGAAGCTTTCTTT. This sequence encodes CASRTGHGNMNTEAFF.

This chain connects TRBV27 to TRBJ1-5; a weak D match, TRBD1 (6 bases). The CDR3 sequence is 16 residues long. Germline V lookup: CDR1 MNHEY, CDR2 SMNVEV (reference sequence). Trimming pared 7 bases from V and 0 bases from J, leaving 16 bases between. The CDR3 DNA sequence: TGTGCCAGCACCGAAAGAGGCAGGGGTAGCAATCAGCCCCAGCATTTT. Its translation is CASTERGRGSNQPQHF.